Below, one T cell receptor beta chain is given with its context. These data originate in a study of blood T cell repertoires in COVID-19. The overall study: The United States, Italy and Spain provided the acute and convalescent COVID-19 samples. The cDNA or gDNA used as material had been derived from T cells, B-cell-depleted T cells, or PBMCs.

V lost 3 bases to trimming and J lost 0 bases, with 9 bases between them. Germline V lookup: CDR1 LGHNA, CDR2 YNFKEQ. The CDR3 is 15 amino acids. Original processing methods: Nucleated cell counts were estimated from reference gene primer amplification. The repertoire was sequenced with immunoSEQ multiplex PCR; TCRdb's copy has only in-frame clones and lacks some. The D gene and trimming were derived from the DNA, and the V and J assignments and clone size from that table. The repertoire consists of roughly 410,000 clones, with about 89% occurring once and the leading ten covering 2.3%. The chain carries TRBV4-2 and TRBJ1-5; D is possibly TRBD1 (5 bases). This receptor was identified in a woman aged 55-69 years with COVID-19, enrolled during active disease. Sequencing used peripheral blood. This chain's CDR3 is CASSHRQNSNQPQHF. The CDR3 DNA follows: TGTGCCAGCAGCCACAGACAGAATAGCAATCAGCCCCAGCATTTT.